Listed here are 7 T cell receptor beta chains from one sample, sequenced in a study of shared clonotypes between healthy human individuals. Produced via immunoSEQ multiplex PCR; TCRdb's table is partial and in-frame only. Seen here are some 1,600,000 clones, around 98% observed once, and the top ten hold roughly 0.4%. Material for sequencing was naive CD4+ T cells sorted from blood. Subset defined: CD45RA+ positively selected. All receptors derive from a man under 40 in good health.

The CDR3 region is CASSYRHEDYGYTF. DNA of the CDR3: TGTGCCAGCAGTTATCGGCACGAAGACTATGGCTACACCTTC. This chain uses TRBV6-5 with TRBJ1-2; D unresolved. The CDR3 has 14 residues. CDR1 is MNHEY and CDR2 is SVGAGI in the germline V gene. V lost 3 bases, J lost 3 bases, and 11 bases lay in between.

The rearrangement joins TRBV16 to TRBJ2-5; D not resolved. CDR1 KGHSY and CDR2 FQNENV come from the germline V gene. This CDR3 comprises 15 residues. The germline V and J ends were trimmed by 4 bases and 1 base, with 13 bases remaining between them. CDR3 amino acids: CASSLSSGGQETQYF. The CDR3 DNA sequence: TGTGCCAGCAGCCTCTCTAGTGGCGGCCAAGAGACCCAGTACTTC. Using reference TRBV16 and TRBJ2-5 for the parts outside the CDR3, the full variable domain is GEEVAQTPKHLVRGEGQKAKLYCAPIKGHSYVFWYQQVLKNEFKFLISFQNENVFDETGMPKERFSAKCLPNSPCSLEIQATKLEDSAVYFCASSLSSGGQETQYFGPGTRLLVL.

V is TRBV28 and J is TRBJ2-1; D may be TRBD1 (6 bases). Trimming left V 4 bases short and J 4 bases short, with 8 bases between. CDR3 length: 13 amino acids. CDR1 is MDHEN, CDR2 SYDVKM, per germline. The CDR3 DNA reads as TGTGCCAGCAGTTGGGACAATTACAATGAGCAGTTCTTC. Its protein is CASSWDNYNEQFF.

The chain employs TRBV4-3 and TRBJ2-7, with 9 positions matching TRBD1. Germline V gene lookup returns CDR1 LGHNA and CDR2 YSLEER. V lost 3 bases, J lost 6 bases, and 6 bases stayed unmatched. The CDR3 covers 14 residues. CDR3 sequence reads: CASSQGQGIGEQYF. In DNA, the CDR3 is TGCGCCAGCAGCCAGGGACAGGGTATAGGCGAGCAGTACTTC.

This chain connects TRBV9 to TRBJ2-1; D remains ambiguous. Trimming shortened V by 3 bases and J by 12 bases, and 19 bases separated the two germline ends. Germline CDR1 and CDR2: SGDLS and YYNGEE. This CDR3 is 14 amino acids long. CDR3 loop: CASSAHTIPGGQFF. DNA of the CDR3: TGTGCCAGCAGCGCCCATACGATACCGGGTGGGCAGTTCTTC.

The chain uses TRBV11-2 and TRBJ2-3; tentatively, D is TRBD1 (5 bases). Germline V CDR1 and CDR2: SGHAT, FQNNGV. The CDR3 is 13 amino acids. The V gene lost 2 bases and the J gene lost 4 bases, with 7 bases spanning the gap. The CDR3 is CASSLQGADTQYF. CDR3 nucleotide sequence: TGTGCCAGCAGCTTACAAGGGGCAGATACGCAGTATTTT.

The rearrangement uses TRBV15 and TRBJ2-2, with 7 bases fitting TRBD1. The CDR3 is 15 residues long. V lost 2 bases and J lost 7; bases outside the gene matches: 7. Germline CDR1 and CDR2: LNHNV and YYDKDF (reference sequence). CDR3 nucleotides: TGTGCCACCAGCAGAAAGACAGGGTTGGACGGGGAGCTGTTTTTT. This sequence encodes CATSRKTGLDGELFF.